At least ten counts were recorded for the clone carrying this T cell receptor beta chain. Its specificity is not known. The sample belongs to a study of neurological immune-mediated disorders. cDNA synthesis was performed by 5'RACE with 10-nucleotide random UMIs. Over 190 million TCR-beta sequences, together covering 15-18 subjects, were produced by every individual sequencing run that was carried out. One entry per CDR3 protein, called by TCRdb with MiXCR from the 5' RACE reads. The repertoire holds 87,000 or so distinct CDR3 sequences, with around 3.5% as singletons. Findings of the study overall: Subjects shared no identical expanded-clone CDR3 amino acid sequences, suggesting private TCR-beta repertoires in all groups. Healthy controls had more TCR clonal expansion than multiple sclerosis, which showed the least, whereas HTLV-1-associated myelopathy showed the most.

Germline CDR1 SGHDT, CDR2 YYEEEE. This CDR3 region has 16 residues. V trimming: 0 bases; J trimming: 10 bases; junction bases outside the gene matches: 10. The clonotype was recovered from a woman between 50 and 59 years old with multiple sclerosis. Material for sequencing was PBMCs. V gene TRBV5-6 combines with J gene TRBJ1-6; TRBD1 matches at 7 bases. The CDR3 spells CASSLDLGQVVSPLHF. As DNA, the CDR3 is TGTGCCAGCAGCTTGGACCTAGGACAGGTAGTGTCACCCCTCCACTTT.